This T cell receptor beta chain stems from a study of blood T cell repertoires in COVID-19. Overall study context: Acute and convalescent COVID-19 samples came from the United States, Italy and Spain.

Original methodology: Reference gene primers were amplified, and this amplification served to estimate nucleated cell counts. Assay used: immunoSEQ multiplex PCR; TCRdb lists only in-frame clones, some missing. Clone size and V and J calls were adopted from that table, with D and trimming inferred from the DNA. Of around 230,000 clones in the sample, 83% were seen once. The germline gives CDR1 SGHNT, CDR2 YENEEA. CDR3 length: 13 residues. The V and J ends lost 5 bases and 1 base respectively, with 8 bases between them. This TCR derives from a woman aged 35 to 49 with active or convalescent COVID-19. Material: peripheral blood. V usage is TRBV11-3 and J usage is TRBJ2-5; D is uncertain. CDR3 nucleotides: TGTGCCAGCAGCGGCAGGTTCCAAGAGACCCAGTACTTC. It specifies CASSGRFQETQYF.